This record concerns one TCR beta chain sequence. This clone was counted a single time. The antigen this receptor binds is unknown. The record has no base qualities; no much larger clone is one base away. This sample is part of a study of blood T cell repertoires in COVID-19 (dated by TCRdb to 2020 to 2021). Turning to the overall study: Samples from collaborators originated in the United States, Italy and Spain and spanned both the acute and convalescent phases of COVID-19. Where available, HLA class I and class II types were taken from metadata supplied by the sample provider and were not determined by assay-based typing. Sample metadata almost always included a de-identified subject ID, COVID-19 status, age in years and sex. Deeply sampled blood TCRbeta repertoires from subjects exposed to, actively infected with, or recovered from COVID-19 were included in the dataset. The material from the prospective study consisted of cDNA or gDNA derived from T cells, B-cell-depleted T cells, or PBMCs. A freely available public database, intended as a resource for researchers studying the immune response to SARS-CoV-2, is where the repertoires were released. Samples were obtained from the ongoing ImmuneRACE study (first 160 participants) and from over 1,000 subjects provided by 6 global collaborators. What the authors observed across the whole study: The quantity of clinical and demographic metadata differed by source and by participant and was supplied without curation.

Participants in the prospective study were aged roughly 18 to 100 years, lived in 20 to 30 United States geographic areas, and enrolled through a virtual design. To assign participants to cohorts, the prospective study relied on clinical history that participants themselves reported in a screening survey and a study questionnaire. Recovered participants in ImmuneRACE Cohort 3 were defined as having two consecutive negative NP/OP PCR tests, clearance from a healthcare professional, or resolution of symptoms. Mobile phlebotomists in the prospective study collected whole blood, serum and a nasopharyngeal or oropharyngeal swab from every participant. Over a roughly 2-month period, participants in the prospective study had the option of providing additional blood draws and questionnaires. Before DNA extraction, blood samples from the prospective study were shipped at room temperature or frozen. TCRbeta CDR3 regions were amplified from genomic DNA using the immunoSEQ Assay, a bias-controlled multiplex PCR. The study's own analysis went as follows. The number of nucleated cells in each sample was estimated by amplification of reference gene primers within the assay. To quantify the absolute abundance of each unique TCRbeta CDR3 rearrangement, sequence reads were collapsed and filtered. For each sample, productive Simpson clonality was calculated as the square root of Simpson's diversity index over productive rearrangements. TCRdb re-hosts the immuneACCESS table, in-frame sequences only. Its copies lack some clones; in the studies checked, an unresolved V gene accounts for under half of them, and the cause for the rest is not known. Clone size and V and J calls were adopted from that table, with D and trimming inferred from the DNA. For this sample there are about 130,000 clones; approximately 86% appear just once. About 2.5% of the sample lies in the top ten.

V and J are trimmed by 3 bases and 0 bases, and the gene matches miss 9 bases of the junction. From a lookup of the germline V gene, CDR1 and CDR2 are SGHTS and YDEGEE. Including the terminal cysteine and phenylalanine, the CDR3 comprises 17 residues. The only DNA kept is the CDR3, 51 bases in frame from the first base. The sample taken for sequencing was PBMCs or T cells enriched from blood (not recorded which). The clonotype originates from a woman aged 45 to 65 who had recovered from COVID-19. The chain couples TRBV5-8 to TRBJ1-5, and 7 junction bases match TRBD1. The DNA sequence reads TGTGCCAGCAGCTCGGGACAGCTGAGAACTAGCAATCAGCCCCAGCATTTT. It is translated as CASSSGQLRTSNQPQHF.